The clone carrying this T cell receptor beta chain showed up just a few times. The CDR3 has 17 residues. V was clipped by 0 bases and J by 2 bases; unmatched bases: 4. Germline V gene data show CDR1 as SGHRS and CDR2 as YFSETQ. This sample was taken from a study of blood T cell repertoires in COVID-19. Individuals aged roughly 18 to 95 years were recruited from fewer than 30 US areas. Self-reported history from a screening survey and questionnaire set each donor's cohort. Clones were sequenced by immunoSEQ multiplex PCR, and TCRdb holds only the in-frame ones, with some missing. This table holds about 310,000 clones, approximately 91% found once.

Material: PBMCs or T cells enriched from blood (not recorded which). The clonotype originates from a man in his 60s who had recovered from COVID-19. The J gene is TRBJ2-3, the V gene TRBV5-1; TRBD2 matches 12 bases. For the CDR3, the DNA is TGCGCCAGCAGCTTGGGGCTAGCGGGAGGGATCACAGATACGCAGTATTTT. Protein product: CASSLGLAGGITDTQYF.